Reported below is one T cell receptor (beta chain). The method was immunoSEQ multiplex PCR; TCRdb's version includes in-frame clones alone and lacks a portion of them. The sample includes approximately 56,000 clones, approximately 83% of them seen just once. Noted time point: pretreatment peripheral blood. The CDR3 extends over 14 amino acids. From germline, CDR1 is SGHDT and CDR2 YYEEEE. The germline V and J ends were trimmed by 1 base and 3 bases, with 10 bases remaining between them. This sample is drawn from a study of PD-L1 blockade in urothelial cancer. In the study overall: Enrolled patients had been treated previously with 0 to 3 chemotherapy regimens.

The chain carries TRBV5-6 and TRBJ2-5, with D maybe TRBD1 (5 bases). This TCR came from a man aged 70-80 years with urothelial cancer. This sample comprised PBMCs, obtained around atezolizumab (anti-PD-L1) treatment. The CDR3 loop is CASSLLAREETQYF. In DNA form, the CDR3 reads TGTGCCAGCAGCTTGTTGGCCAGGGAAGAGACCCAGTACTTC.